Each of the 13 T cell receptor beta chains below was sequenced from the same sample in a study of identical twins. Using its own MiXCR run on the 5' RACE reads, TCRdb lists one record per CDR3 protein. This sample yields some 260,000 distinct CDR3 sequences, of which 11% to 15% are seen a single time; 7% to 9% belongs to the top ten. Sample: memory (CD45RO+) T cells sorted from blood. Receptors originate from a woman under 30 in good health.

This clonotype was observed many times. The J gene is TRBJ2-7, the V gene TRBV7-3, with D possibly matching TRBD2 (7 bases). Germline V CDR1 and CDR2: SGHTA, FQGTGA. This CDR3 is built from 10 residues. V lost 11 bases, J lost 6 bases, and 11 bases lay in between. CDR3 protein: CALRGGEQYF. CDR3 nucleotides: TGTGCCCTGAGGGGGGGCGAGCAGTACTTC.

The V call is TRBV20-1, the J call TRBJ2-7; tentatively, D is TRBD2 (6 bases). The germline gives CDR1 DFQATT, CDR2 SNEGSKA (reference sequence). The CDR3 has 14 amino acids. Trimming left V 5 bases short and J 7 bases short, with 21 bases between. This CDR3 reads CSAYHRSYRGEQYF. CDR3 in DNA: TGCAGTGCTTACCACCGGAGTTACCGGGGGGAGCAGTACTTC.

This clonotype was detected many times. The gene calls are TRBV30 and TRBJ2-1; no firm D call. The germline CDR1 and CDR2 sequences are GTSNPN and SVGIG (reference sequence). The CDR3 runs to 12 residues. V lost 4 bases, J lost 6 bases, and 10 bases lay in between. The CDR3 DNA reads TGTGCCTGGACCGTAACGTTCAATGAGCAGTTCTTC. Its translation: CAWTVTFNEQFF.

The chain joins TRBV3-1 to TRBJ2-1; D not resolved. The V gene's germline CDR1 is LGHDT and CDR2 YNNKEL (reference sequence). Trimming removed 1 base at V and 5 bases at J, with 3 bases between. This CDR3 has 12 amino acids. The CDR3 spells CASSQADNEQFF. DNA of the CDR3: TGTGCCAGCAGCCAAGCAGACAATGAGCAGTTCTTC.

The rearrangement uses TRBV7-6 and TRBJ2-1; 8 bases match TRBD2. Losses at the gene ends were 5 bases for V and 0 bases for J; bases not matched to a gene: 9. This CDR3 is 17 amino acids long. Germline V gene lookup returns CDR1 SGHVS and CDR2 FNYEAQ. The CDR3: CASSPRVGTSSYNEQFF. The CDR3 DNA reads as TGTGCCAGCAGCCCCAGGGTTGGGACTAGCTCCTACAATGAGCAGTTCTTC.

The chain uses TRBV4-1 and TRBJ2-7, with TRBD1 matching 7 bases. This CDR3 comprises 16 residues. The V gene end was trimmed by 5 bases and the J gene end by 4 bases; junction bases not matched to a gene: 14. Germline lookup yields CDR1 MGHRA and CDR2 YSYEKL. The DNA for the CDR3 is TGCGCCAGCAGCTTCTACGCCGGGACAGAGGATTACGAGCAGTACTTC. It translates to CASSFYAGTEDYEQYF.

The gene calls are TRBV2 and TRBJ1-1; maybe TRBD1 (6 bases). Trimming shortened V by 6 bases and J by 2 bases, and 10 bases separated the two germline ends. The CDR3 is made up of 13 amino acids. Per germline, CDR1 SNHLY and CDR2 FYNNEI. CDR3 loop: CASRWGANTEAFF. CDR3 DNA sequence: TGTGCCAGCAGGTGGGGGGCCAACACTGAAGCTTTCTTT.

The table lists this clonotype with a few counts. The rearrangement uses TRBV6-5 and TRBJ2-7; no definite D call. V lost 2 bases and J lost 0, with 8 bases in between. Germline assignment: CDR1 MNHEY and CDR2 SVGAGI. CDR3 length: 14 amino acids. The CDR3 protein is CASSYAFRSYEQYF. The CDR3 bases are TGTGCCAGCAGTTACGCGTTCCGCTCCTACGAGCAGTACTTC.

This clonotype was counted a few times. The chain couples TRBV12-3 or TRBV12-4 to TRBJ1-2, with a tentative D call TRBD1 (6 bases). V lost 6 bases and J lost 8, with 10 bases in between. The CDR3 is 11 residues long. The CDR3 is CASSPGVGYTF. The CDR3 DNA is TGTGCCAGCAGCCCAGGGGTCGGCTACACCTTC.

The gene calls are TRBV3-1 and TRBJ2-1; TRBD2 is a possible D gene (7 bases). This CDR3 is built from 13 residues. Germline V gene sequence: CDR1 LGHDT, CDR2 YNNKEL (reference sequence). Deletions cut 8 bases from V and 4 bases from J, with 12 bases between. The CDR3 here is CASGRGSYNEQFF. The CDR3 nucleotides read TGTGCCAGCGGGAGGGGGTCATACAATGAGCAGTTCTTC.

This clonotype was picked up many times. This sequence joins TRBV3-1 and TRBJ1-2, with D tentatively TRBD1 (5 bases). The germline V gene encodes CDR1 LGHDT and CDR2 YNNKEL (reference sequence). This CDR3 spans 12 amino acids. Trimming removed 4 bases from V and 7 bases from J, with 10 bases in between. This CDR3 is CASSLQGLGYTF. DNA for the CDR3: TGTGCCAGCAGCCTTCAGGGTCTTGGCTACACCTTC. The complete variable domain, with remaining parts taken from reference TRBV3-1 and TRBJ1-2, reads DTAVSQTPKYLVTQMGNDKSIKCEQNLGHDTMYWYKQDSKKFLKIMFSYNNKELIINETVPNRFSPKSPDKAHLNLHINSLELGDSAVYFCASSLQGLGYTFGSGTRLTVV.

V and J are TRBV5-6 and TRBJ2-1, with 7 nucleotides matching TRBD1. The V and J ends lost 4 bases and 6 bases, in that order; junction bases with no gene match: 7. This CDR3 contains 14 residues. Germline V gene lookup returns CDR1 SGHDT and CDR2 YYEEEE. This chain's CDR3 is CASSRDSWGNEQFF. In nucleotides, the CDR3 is TGTGCCAGCAGCCGGGACAGTTGGGGCAATGAGCAGTTCTTC.

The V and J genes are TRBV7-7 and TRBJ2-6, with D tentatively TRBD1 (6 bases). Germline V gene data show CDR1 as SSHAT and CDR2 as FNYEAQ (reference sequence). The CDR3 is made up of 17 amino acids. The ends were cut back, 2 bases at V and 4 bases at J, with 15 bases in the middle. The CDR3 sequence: CASSLTLTGSGANVLTF. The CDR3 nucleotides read TGTGCCAGCAGCTTAACCCTAACAGGGTCCGGGGCCAACGTCCTGACTTTC.